The 10 T cell receptor beta chains listed next were all sequenced from one sample in a study of shared clonotypes between healthy human individuals. Only in-frame clones appear in the TCRdb table, and some are missing; sequencing was by immunoSEQ multiplex PCR. The sample has approximately 1,500,000 clones; around 98% are singletons. What was sequenced was naive CD4+ T cells sorted from blood. Subset in this sample: CD45RA+ positively selected. The receptors here all came from a man under 40 in good health.

The J gene is TRBJ1-1, the V gene TRBV2, with D possibly matching TRBD1 (5 bases). The CDR3 contains 13 residues. Trimming took 7 bases from V and 2 from J, leaving 11 bases between them. In germline, CDR1 is SNHLY, CDR2 FYNNEI. CDR3 residues: CASTKDSNTEAFF. The CDR3 coding sequence is TGTGCCAGCACCAAAGACAGCAACACTGAAGCTTTCTTT.

This clone was detected once. The J gene is TRBJ2-5, the V gene TRBV27, with D possibly TRBD1 on 6 matching bases. V dropped 5 bases and J dropped 2 bases, with 15 bases sitting between them. Looked up from germline, CDR1 is MNHEY and CDR2 is SMNVEV (reference sequence). The CDR3 covers 15 residues. In DNA, the CDR3 is TGTGCCAGCAGTACGCACAGGGATGGGCAAGAGACCCAGTACTTC. The encoded protein is CASSTHRDGQETQYF.

The V and J genes are TRBV6-5 and TRBJ1-4; D perhaps matches TRBD1 (5 bases). The germline V gene encodes CDR1 MNHEY and CDR2 SVGAGI. Trimming stripped 0 bases from V and 7 bases from J, with 9 bases between. This CDR3 has 14 amino acids. CDR3 sequence (DNA): TGTGCCAGCAGTTACTCGATAAGGGGTGAAAAACTGTTTTTT. Protein product: CASSYSIRGEKLFF.

The chain recombines TRBV5-1 with TRBJ2-2; D might be TRBD1 or TRBD2, each matching 6 bases. CDR1 SGHRS and CDR2 YFSETQ come from the germline V gene. This CDR3 comprises 17 residues. The V gene lost 1 base and the J gene lost 6 bases, with 19 bases spanning the gap. CDR3 loop: CASSLPSTGRGPGELFF. DNA of the CDR3: TGCGCCAGCAGCTTGCCCTCGACAGGTCGGGGGCCCGGGGAGCTGTTTTTT.

V and J are TRBV28 and TRBJ1-4; D possibly corresponds to TRBD1 (5 bases). The CDR3 spans 14 residues. Germline loops: CDR1 MDHEN, CDR2 SYDVKM. V lost 5 bases to trimming and J lost 7 bases, with 14 bases between them. CDR3 coding DNA: TGTGCCAGCAGTACTCAGGGTCGGGGTGAAAAACTGTTTTTT. It is translated as CASSTQGRGEKLFF.

The chain recombines TRBV14 with TRBJ2-7; D gene uncertain. Per germline, CDR1 SGHDN and CDR2 FVKESK. The CDR3 is made up of 13 amino acids. Trimming stripped 0 bases from V and 6 bases from J, with 9 bases between. DNA of the CDR3: TGTGCCAGCAGCCAAGAGGTGCTAGGCGAGCAGTACTTC. Translating gives CASSQEVLGEQYF.

The chain employs TRBV7-2 and TRBJ2-1; no firm D call. V was trimmed by 0 bases and J by 1 base, leaving 10 bases between them. The germline V gene encodes CDR1 SGHTA and CDR2 FQGNSA. The CDR3 is made up of 16 amino acids. CDR3 in DNA: TGTGCCAGCAGCTTAGCGTTGGCCGTTTCCTACAATGAGCAGTTCTTC. Its protein product is CASSLALAVSYNEQFF.

This clone has just one count. This rearrangement joins TRBV7-4 to TRBJ2-7; D may be TRBD1 (6 bases). V gave up 1 base and J gave up 2 bases, with 21 bases separating them. The length of the CDR3 is 18 residues. Per germline, CDR1 SGHVT and CDR2 SQSDAQ. The CDR3 DNA reads TGTGCCAGCAGCTTAGGTCAACCGGACAGTAGAAGAACCTACGAGCAGTACTTC. It encodes CASSLGQPDSRRTYEQYF.

Worth noting for this clone: In the same sample, other DNA sequences code for this CDR3. This rearrangement joins TRBV6-5 to TRBJ2-1; TRBD1 might be the D (5 bases). CDR3 size: 14 residues. Germline V gene data show CDR1 as MNHEY and CDR2 as SVGAGI. V was pared by 6 bases and J by 6 bases, with 15 bases between. This chain's CDR3 is CASSYSGRGNEQFF. DNA of the CDR3: TGTGCCAGCAGCTATTCGGGTAGGGGCAATGAGCAGTTCTTC.

The rearrangement uses TRBV2 and TRBJ2-5; a possible D gene is TRBD1 (5 bases). CDR1 is SNHLY, CDR2 FYNNEI, per germline. Trimming cost V 7 bases and J 4 bases, with 16 bases left between them. This CDR3 is 14 amino acids long. CDR3 amino acids: CASTKRGQGETQYF. The CDR3 nucleotides are TGTGCCAGCACCAAAAGGGGTCAGGGAGAGACCCAGTACTTC.